The T cell receptor beta chain under discussion was sequenced for a study of shared clonotypes between healthy human individuals (dated by TCRdb to 2020 to 2021). Some background on the complete study: Three men and a couple of women, aged 18 to 49 years, made up the cohort. Each donor's leukapheresis produced roughly between roughly 0.85 and 9 billion PBMCs. To estimate repertoire size and how much clonotype sharing occurs between individuals, the study deeply sequenced the blood TCR repertoires of about five healthy adults. To increase sequencing depth and limit assay-specific biases, different laboratories used diverse techniques to prepare libraries and sequence TCR repertoires. For each donor, CD4 naive and CD4 memory were each given three plates, CD8 naive was given two plates, and CD8 memory was given one plate.

TCR CDR3 regions were amplified from genomic DNA by multiplex PCR using the deep immunoSEQ assay. For each cell subset, the extracted genomic DNA was distributed evenly across all wells of several immunoSEQ 96-well plates, and each plate served as one replicate. For sorted subsets, 200 to 250 ng of genomic DNA, equivalent to 25,000 to 30,000 T cell genomes, went into each replicate PCR. The purified libraries were quantified using a Qubit 3.0 fluorometer, sized with a Bioanalyzer 2100, and then quantified again using the KAPA Library Quantification kit. Each immunoSEQ 96-well plate was sequenced on its own single-read 150-cycle Illumina NextSeq 550 flow cell. From the authors' description of their analysis: The immunoSEQ output contained only junctional sequences without quality scores, so filtering could not match that applied to full-length reads. To assign V/J genes and CDR3, sequences were annotated using PyIR, a Python wrapper for IgBLAST v1.9, with IMGT germline references. Reads with weak V/J assignments (E-value above 1e-6), missing CDR3, stop codons, out-of-frame junctions, or ambiguous translated residues were removed. A V3J clonotype was defined by an identical inferred V gene, J gene, and CDR3 amino acid sequence. Percentage overlap between repertoires was calculated by dividing the number of shared unique clonotypes by the size of the smaller repertoire. Three approaches were used to assess repertoire richness: RTK rarefaction, the Chao1 estimator, and Recon v2.1 estimates of unobserved clonotypes. OLGA was used to compute generation probabilities for all TCRbeta clonotypes that the gDNA method yielded from several donors. TCRdb carries this immuneACCESS record with in-frame sequences only. Its versions omit some clonotypes, under half of them owing to an unresolved V gene in the studies checked, with the rest unexplained. V, J and clone size derive from that table, while D and trimming were established from the DNA sequence. The sample table records about 1.1 million clones; roughly 80% of these occur just once. The ten most abundant clones make up 0.89% of the sample.

Unmatched junction bases come to 9, with V trimmed by 3 bases and J by 4 bases. Reading the germline V gene gives CDR1 SGHDT and CDR2 YYEEEE. From its cysteine to its phenylalanine, the CDR3 spans 15 amino acids. Solely the CDR3 DNA is kept, with 45 bases framed from the first base. Study-wide findings and limitations: Larger estimated clonotype richness was generally found for naive subsets than for memory subsets. Pairwise subsampling indicated that sequencing depth was expected to affect the degree of clonotype sharing among donors. Sampling was limited to blood, and TCR repertoires in tissue likely differ from TCR repertoires in blood. Incomplete sequencing was indicated by rarefaction of sorted-subset datasets, despite the large sequencing depth. Higher generation probabilities were observed for clonotypes shared by all four sorted-subset donors than for non-shared clonotypes. When four donors were compared, the shared fraction of clonotypes was around 5% for naive CD4, around 3.6% for naive CD8, 2% to 2.5% for memory CD4, and approximately 0.4% for memory CD8. The small number of donors limited the genetic and exposure-history diversity represented.

The donors were healthy, HIV-negative adults who had no recently reported acute infections or vaccinations. Only Caucasian adults living in Nashville, Tennessee, USA were represented among the donors. CD4+ T cells were enriched through magnetic negative selection, after which naive cells were positively selected on CD45RA and the remaining negative fraction served as the memory subset. After blood collection by leukapheresis, PBMCs were isolated using Ficoll-Histopaque density gradient centrifugation and then cryopreserved in the vapor phase of liquid nitrogen. Analytical flow cytometry was used to check the purity and quantity of each magnetically sorted T cell population. Genomic DNA was isolated from each sorted fraction and quantified by UV absorbance on a Nanodrop 2000c. As for this clone: Its binding antigen is unknown. No per-base quality is available; no much larger clone lies one base away.

The rearranged chain carries TRBV5-6 and TRBJ2-7; TRBD2 lines up with 8 middle nucleotides. Material for sequencing was memory CD4+ T cells from PBMCs. The sample's cell subset or site, from its label and the paper: CD45RA-negative fraction. This sequence originates from a man aged 18 to 29 in good health. Some clones in this sample may be carry-over from other donors' samples. The DNA sequence reads TGTGCCAGCAGCTCGCTCCGGGGGGGTATATACGAGCAGTACTTC. The resulting protein is CASSSLRGGIYEQYF.